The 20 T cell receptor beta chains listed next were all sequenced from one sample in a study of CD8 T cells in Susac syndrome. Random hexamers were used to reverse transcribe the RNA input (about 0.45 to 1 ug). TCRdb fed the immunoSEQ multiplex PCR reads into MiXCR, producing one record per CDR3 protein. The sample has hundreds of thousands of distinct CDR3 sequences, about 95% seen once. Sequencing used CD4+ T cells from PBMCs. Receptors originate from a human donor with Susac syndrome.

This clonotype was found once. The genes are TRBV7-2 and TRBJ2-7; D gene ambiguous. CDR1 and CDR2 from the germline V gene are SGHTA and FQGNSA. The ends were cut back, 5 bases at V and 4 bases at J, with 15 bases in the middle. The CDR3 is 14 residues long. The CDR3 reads CASSNTPGPYEQYF. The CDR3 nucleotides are TGTGCCAGCAGCAACACGCCGGGCCCGTACGAGCAGTACTTC. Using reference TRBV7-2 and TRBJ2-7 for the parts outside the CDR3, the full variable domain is GAGVSQSPSNKVTEKGKDVELRCDPISGHTALYWYRQSLGQGLEFLIYFQGNSAPDKSGLPSDRFSAERTGGSVSTLTIQRTQQEDSAVYLCASSNTPGPYEQYFGPGTRLTVT.

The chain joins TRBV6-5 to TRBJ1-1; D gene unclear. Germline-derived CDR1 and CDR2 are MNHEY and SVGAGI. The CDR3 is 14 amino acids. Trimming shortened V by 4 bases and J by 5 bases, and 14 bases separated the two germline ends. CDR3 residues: CASSSYQGRTEAFF. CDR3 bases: TGTGCCAGCAGTTCCTACCAAGGTCGGACTGAAGCTTTCTTT.

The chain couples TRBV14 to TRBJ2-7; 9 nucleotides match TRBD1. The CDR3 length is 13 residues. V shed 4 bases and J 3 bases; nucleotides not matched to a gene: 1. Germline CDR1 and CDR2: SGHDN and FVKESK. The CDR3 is CASSRDRVYEQYF. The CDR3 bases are TGTGCCAGCAGCCGGGACAGGGTCTACGAGCAGTACTTC.

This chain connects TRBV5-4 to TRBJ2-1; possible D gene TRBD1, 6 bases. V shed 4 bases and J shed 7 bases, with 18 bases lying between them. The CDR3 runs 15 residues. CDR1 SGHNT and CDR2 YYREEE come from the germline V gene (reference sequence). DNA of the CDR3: TGTGCCAGCAGCCCCCGACAGGATACCCTTAATGAGCAGTTCTTC. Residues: CASSPRQDTLNEQFF.

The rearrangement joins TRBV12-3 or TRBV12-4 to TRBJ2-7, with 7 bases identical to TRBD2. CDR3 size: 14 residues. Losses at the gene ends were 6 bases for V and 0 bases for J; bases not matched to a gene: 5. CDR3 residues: CASRRQRGSYEQYF. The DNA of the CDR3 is TGTGCCAGCAGACGCCAGCGGGGCTCCTACGAGCAGTACTTC.

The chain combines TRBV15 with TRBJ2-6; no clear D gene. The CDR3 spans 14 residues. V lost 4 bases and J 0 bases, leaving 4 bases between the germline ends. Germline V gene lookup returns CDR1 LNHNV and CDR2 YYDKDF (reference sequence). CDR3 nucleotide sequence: TGTGCCACCAGCAAGCACTCTGGGGCCAACGTCCTGACTTTC. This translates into CATSKHSGANVLTF.

CDR3 protein: CASSTSTGRTGANVLTF. Here the CDR3 DNA reads TGTGCCAGCAGTACCTCGACTGGAAGGACTGGGGCCAACGTCCTGACTTTC. The chain combines TRBV2 with TRBJ2-6; the D is unclear. From germline, CDR1 is SNHLY and CDR2 FYNNEI. Trimming pared 5 bases from V and 2 bases from J, leaving 16 bases between. CDR3 size: 17 residues.

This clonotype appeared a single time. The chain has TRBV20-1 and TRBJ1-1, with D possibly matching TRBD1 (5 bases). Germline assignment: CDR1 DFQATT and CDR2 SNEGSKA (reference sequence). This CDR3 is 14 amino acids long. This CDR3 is CRAAGGKGNTEAFF. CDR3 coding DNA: TGCAGGGCCGCTGGGGGGAAAGGGAACACTGAAGCTTTCTTT.

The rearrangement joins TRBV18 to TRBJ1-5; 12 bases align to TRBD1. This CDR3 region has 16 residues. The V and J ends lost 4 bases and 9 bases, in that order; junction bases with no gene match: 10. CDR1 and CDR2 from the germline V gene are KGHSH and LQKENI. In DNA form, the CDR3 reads TGTGCCAGCTCACGGAGGGACAGGGGGCTAGGGCTGCCCCAGCATTTT. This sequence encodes CASSRRDRGLGLPQHF.

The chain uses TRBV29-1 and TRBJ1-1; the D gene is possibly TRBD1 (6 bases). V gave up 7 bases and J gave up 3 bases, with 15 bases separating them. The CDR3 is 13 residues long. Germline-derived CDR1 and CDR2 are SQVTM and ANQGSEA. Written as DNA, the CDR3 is TGCAGCGCCCGCAGACAGGTTGACACTGAAGCTTTCTTT. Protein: CSARRQVDTEAFF.

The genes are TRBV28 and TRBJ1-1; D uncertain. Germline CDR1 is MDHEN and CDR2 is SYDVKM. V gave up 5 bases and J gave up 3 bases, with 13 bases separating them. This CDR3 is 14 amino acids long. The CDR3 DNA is TGTGCCAGCAGTCAGGCCCGAGGAGACACTGAAGCTTTCTTT. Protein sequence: CASSQARGDTEAFF.

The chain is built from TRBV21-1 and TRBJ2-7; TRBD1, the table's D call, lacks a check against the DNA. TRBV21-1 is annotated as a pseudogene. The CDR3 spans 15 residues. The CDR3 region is CASSKDPRTGRCGYF. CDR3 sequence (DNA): TGTGCCAGCAGCAAAGATCCCCGGACAGGGAGGTGTGGGTACTTC.

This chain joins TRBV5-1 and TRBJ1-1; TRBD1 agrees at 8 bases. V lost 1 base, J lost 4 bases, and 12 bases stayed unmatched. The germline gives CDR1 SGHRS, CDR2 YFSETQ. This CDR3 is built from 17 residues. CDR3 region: CASSLFGQGAPGTEAFF. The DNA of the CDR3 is TGCGCCAGCAGCTTGTTTGGCCAGGGGGCGCCGGGCACTGAAGCTTTCTTT.

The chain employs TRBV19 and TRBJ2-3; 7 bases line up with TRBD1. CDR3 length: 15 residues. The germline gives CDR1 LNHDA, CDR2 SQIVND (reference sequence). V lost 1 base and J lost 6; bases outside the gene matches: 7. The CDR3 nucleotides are TGTGCCAGTAGTATAGGACAGGGTAGCCGGGATACGCAGTATTTT. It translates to CASSIGQGSRDTQYF.

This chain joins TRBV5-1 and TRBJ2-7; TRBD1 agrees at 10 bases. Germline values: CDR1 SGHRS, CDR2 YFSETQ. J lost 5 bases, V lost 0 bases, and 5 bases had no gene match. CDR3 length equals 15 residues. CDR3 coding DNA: TGCGCCAGCAGCTTGGAGGAGACAGGGGGCAACGAGCAGTACTTC. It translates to CASSLEETGGNEQYF.

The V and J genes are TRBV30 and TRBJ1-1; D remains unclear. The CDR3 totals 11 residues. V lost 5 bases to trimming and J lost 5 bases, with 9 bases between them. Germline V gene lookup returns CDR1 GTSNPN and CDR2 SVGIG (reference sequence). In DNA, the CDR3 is TGTGCCTGGCAGAGGGAGACTGAAGCTTTCTTT. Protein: CAWQRETEAFF.

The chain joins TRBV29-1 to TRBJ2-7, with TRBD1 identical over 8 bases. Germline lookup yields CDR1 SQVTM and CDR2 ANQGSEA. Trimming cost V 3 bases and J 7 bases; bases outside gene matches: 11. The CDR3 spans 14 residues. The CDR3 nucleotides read TGCAGCGTTGAGGGGACAGGTAGTACGAGGGAGCAGTACTTC. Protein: CSVEGTGSTREQYF.

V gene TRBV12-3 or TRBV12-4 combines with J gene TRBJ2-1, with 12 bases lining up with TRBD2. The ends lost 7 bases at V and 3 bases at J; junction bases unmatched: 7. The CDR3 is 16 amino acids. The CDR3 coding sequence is TGTGCCAGCACCTGGGGGACTAGCGGGCTCTACAATGAGCAGTTCTTC. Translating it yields CASTWGTSGLYNEQFF.

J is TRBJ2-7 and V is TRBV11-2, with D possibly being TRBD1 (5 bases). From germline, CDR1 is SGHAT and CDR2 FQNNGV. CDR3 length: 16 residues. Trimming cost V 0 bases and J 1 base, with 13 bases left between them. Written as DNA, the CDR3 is TGTGCCAGCAGCTTAGATATTCAGGGTGGATCCTACGAGCAGTACTTC. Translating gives CASSLDIQGGSYEQYF.

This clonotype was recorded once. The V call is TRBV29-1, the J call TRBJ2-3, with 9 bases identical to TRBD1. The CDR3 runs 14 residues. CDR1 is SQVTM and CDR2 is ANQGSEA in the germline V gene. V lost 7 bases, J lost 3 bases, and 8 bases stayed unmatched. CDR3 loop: CSAAGTGNTDTQYF. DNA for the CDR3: TGCAGCGCAGCCGGGACAGGGAATACAGATACGCAGTATTTT.